This T cell receptor beta chain is drawn from a study of shared clonotypes between healthy human individuals. Profiled with immunoSEQ multiplex PCR; TCRdb holds only in-frame clones, not every one. The profile shows over 850,000 clones, about four fifths of them singletons. The junction had 4 bases not matched to a gene; V was cut back by 2 bases and J by 4 bases. Germline V lookup: CDR1 MNHNS, CDR2 SASEGT. The CDR3 is 14 amino acids. The sequencing input was memory CD4+ T cells from PBMCs. The subset: CD45RA-negative fraction. The V call is TRBV6-1, the J call TRBJ2-7; 8 bases line up with TRBD1. The TCR was taken from a man in his late teens or twenties in good health. Some clones in this sample may be carry-over from other donors' samples. The CDR3 is CASSETDRVYEQYF. The CDR3, as DNA: TGTGCCAGCAGTGAAACGGACAGGGTTTACGAGCAGTACTTC.